Sequencing of this T cell receptor beta chain was carried out in a study of CD8+ T cells in alopecia areata. This clone has a handful of counts. Its antigen is still unknown. Overall study results and limits: Clonality exceeded that of normal scalp in lesional scalp, most notably in alopecia totalis/universalis. Whether baseline CD8+ expansion is linked to response remains uncertain, given a single nonresponder. TCR sharing was clearer in mice than between patients, perhaps partly owing to patient HLA diversity.

CDR3 length: 13 amino acids. CDR1 and CDR2 (germline): MNHEY, SVGAGI. Trimming cost V 2 bases and J 1 base, with 5 bases left between them. Sequencing used cDNA as its template, made by extracting RNA and reverse transcribing it. This table comes from immunoSEQ multiplex PCR, and its TCRdb copy is limited to in-frame clones, with some not included. The table shows around 86,000 clones, with about 71% occurring only once. Noted treatment: oral pan-JAK inhibitor, 5-10 mg twice daily. This TCR derives from a human donor with alopecia areata. The material was CD8+ T cells sorted from blood, obtained at approximately week 42, from a patient treated with tofacitinib. This chain joins TRBV6-5 and TRBJ1-1; D call uncertain. DNA of the CDR3: TGTGCCAGCAGTTACGAGGGGAACACTGAAGCTTTCTTT. This gives the protein CASSYEGNTEAFF.